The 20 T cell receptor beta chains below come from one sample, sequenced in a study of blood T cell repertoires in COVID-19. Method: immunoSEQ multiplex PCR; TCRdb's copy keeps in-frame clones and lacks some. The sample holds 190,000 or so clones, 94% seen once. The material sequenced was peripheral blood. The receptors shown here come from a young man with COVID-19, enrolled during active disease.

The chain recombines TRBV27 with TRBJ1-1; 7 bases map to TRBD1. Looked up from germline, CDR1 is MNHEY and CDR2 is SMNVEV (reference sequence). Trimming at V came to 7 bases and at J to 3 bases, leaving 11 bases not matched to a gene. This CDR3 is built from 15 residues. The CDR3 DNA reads TGTGCCAGCACATGGGCAGGGGGATTGTACACTGAAGCTTTCTTT. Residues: CASTWAGGLYTEAFF.

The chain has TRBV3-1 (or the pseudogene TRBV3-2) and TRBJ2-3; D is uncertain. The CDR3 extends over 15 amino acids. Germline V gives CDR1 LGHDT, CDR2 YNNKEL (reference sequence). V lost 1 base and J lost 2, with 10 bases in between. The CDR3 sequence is CASSQGVSPTDTQYF. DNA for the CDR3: TGTGCCAGCAGCCAAGGTGTCTCCCCCACAGATACGCAGTATTTT.

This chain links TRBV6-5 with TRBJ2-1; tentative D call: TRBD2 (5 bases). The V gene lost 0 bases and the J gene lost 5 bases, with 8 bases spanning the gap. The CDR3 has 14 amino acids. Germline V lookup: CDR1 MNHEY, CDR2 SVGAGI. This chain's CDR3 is CASSYSTNNNEQFF. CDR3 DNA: TGTGCCAGCAGTTACTCGACTAACAACAATGAGCAGTTCTTC.

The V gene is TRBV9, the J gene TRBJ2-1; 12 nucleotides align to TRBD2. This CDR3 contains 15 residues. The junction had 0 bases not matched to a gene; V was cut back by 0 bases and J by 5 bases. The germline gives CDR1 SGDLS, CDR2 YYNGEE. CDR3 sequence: CASSVGTSGNNEQFF. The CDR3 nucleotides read TGTGCCAGCAGCGTAGGGACTAGCGGGAACAATGAGCAGTTCTTC.

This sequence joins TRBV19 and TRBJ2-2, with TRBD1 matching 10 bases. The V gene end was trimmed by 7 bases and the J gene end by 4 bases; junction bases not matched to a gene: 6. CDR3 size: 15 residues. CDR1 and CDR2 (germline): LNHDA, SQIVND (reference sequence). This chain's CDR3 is CASTFGTGVTGELFF. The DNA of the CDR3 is TGTGCCAGTACCTTCGGGACAGGGGTCACCGGGGAGCTGTTTTTT.

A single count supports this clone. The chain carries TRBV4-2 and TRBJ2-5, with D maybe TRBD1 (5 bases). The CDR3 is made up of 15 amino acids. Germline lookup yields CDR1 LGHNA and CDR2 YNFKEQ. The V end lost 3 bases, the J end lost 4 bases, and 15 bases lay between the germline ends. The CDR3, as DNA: TGTGCCAGCAGCCACCACAGGAAGGGGTCAGAGACCCAGTACTTC. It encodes CASSHHRKGSETQYF.

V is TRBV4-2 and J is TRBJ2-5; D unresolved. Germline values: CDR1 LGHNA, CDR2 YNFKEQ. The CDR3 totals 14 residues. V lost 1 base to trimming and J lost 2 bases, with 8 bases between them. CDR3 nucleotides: TGTGCCAGCAGCCAAGCGGGTACTCAAGAGACCCAGTACTTC. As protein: CASSQAGTQETQYF.

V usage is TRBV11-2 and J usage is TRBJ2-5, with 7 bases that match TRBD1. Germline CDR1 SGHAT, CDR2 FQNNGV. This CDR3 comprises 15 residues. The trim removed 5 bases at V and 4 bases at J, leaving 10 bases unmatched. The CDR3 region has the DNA TGTGCCAGCAGCGAACCCGAGACAGGGACAGAGACCCAGTACTTC. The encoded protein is CASSEPETGTETQYF.

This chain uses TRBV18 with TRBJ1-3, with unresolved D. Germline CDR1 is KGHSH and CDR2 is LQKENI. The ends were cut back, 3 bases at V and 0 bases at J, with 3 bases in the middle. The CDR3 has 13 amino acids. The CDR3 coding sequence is TGTGCCAGCTCACCGAGCTCTGGAAACACCATATATTTT. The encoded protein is CASSPSSGNTIYF.

The CDR3 here is CASSLGTGGDEKLFF. The CDR3 DNA follows: TGTGCCAGCAGCCTAGGGACAGGGGGCGATGAAAAACTGTTTTTT. The chain has TRBV3-1 (or the pseudogene TRBV3-2) and TRBJ1-4; 12 bases are shared with TRBD1. This CDR3 is 15 amino acids long. J gave up 6 bases and V 4 bases, and 3 bases lay outside the gene matches. Per germline, CDR1 LGHDT and CDR2 YNNKEL (reference sequence).

The CDR3 bases are TGTGCCAGCAGCGGGACAGTAAAAAACACCATATATTTT. It yields the protein CASSGTVKNTIYF. The J gene is TRBJ1-3, the V gene TRBV12-3 or TRBV12-4; 7 positions agree with TRBD1. This CDR3 contains 13 residues. V gave up 6 bases and J gave up 6 bases; unmatched junction bases: 5.

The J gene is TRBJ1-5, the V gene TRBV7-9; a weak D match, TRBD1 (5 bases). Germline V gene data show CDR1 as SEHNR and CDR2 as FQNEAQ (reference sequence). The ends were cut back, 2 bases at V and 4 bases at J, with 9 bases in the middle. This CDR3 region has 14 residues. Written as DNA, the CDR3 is TGTGCCAGCAGCTTACTAGGGGTGAATCAGCCCCAGCATTTT. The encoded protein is CASSLLGVNQPQHF.

The CDR3 sequence: CASSVADRQNEKLFF. CDR3 DNA sequence: TGTGCCAGCAGCGTGGCCGACAGGCAAAATGAAAAACTGTTTTTT. The chain recombines TRBV9 with TRBJ1-4; a possible D gene is TRBD1 (6 bases). V was pared by 2 bases and J by 5 bases, with 13 bases between. Germline lookup yields CDR1 SGDLS and CDR2 YYNGEE. This CDR3 is 15 amino acids long.

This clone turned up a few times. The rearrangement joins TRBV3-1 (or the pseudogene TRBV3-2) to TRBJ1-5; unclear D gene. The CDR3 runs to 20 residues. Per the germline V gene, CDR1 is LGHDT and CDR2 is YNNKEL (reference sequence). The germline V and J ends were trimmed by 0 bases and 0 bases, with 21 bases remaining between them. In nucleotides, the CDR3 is TGTGCCAGCAGCCAAGAGGTTCCCGGGAGGAGGCTTAATAGCAATCAGCCCCAGCATTTT. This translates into CASSQEVPGRRLNSNQPQHF.

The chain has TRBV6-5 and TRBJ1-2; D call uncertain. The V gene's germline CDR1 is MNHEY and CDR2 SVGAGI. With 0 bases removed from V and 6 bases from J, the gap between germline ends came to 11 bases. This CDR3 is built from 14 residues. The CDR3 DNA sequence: TGTGCCAGCAGTTACTCGAACAGCCTCAATGGCTACACCTTC. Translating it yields CASSYSNSLNGYTF.

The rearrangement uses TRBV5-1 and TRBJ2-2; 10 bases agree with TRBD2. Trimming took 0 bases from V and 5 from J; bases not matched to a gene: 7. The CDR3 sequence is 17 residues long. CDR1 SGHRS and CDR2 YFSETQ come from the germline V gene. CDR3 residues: CASSLVQAGGPTGELFF. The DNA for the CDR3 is TGCGCCAGCAGCTTGGTACAAGCGGGGGGGCCAACCGGGGAGCTGTTTTTT.

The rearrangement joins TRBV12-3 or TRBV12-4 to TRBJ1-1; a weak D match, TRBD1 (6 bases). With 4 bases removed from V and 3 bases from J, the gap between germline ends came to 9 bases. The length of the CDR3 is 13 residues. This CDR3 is CASSSQGHTEAFF. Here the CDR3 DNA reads TGTGCCAGCAGTTCACAGGGCCACACTGAAGCTTTCTTT.

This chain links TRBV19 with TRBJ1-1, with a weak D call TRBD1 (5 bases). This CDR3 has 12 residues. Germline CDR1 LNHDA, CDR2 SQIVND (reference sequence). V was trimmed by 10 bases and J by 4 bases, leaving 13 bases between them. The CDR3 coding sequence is TGTGCCACCTCCACGGGGGTCACTGAAGCTTTCTTT. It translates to CATSTGVTEAFF. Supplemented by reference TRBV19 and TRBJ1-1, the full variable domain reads DGGITQSPKYLFRKEGQNVTLSCEQNLNHDAMYWYRQDPGQGLRLIYYSQIVNDFQKGDIAEGYSVSREKKESFPLTVTSAQKNPTAFYLCATSTGVTEAFFGQGTRLTVV.

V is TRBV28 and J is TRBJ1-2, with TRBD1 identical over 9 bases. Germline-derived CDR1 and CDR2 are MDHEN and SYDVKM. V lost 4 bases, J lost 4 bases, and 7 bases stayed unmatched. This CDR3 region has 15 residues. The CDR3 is CASSSYGQGRYGYTF. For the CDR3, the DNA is TGTGCCAGCAGTTCCTATGGACAGGGGCGCTATGGCTACACCTTC.

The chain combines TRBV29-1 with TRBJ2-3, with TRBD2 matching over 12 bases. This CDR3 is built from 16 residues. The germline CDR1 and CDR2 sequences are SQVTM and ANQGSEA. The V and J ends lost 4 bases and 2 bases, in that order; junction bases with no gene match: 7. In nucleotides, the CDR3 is TGCAGCGTTGTACGACTAGCGGGGGCTACCACAGATACGCAGTATTTT. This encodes CSVVRLAGATTDTQYF.